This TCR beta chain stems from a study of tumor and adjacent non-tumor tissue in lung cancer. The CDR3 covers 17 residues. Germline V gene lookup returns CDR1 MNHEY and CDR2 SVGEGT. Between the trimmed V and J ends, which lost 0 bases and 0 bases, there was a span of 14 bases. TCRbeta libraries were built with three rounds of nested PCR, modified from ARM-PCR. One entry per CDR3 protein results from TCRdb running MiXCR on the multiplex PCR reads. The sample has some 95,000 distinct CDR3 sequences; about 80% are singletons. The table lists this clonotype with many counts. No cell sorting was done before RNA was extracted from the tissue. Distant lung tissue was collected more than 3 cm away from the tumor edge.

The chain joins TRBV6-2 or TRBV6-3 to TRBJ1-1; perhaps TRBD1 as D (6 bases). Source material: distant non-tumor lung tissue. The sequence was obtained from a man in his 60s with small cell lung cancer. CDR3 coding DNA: TGTGCCAGCAGTTACTCGAGAAGGGGGAACGTGAACACTGAAGCTTTCTTT. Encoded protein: CASSYSRRGNVNTEAFF.